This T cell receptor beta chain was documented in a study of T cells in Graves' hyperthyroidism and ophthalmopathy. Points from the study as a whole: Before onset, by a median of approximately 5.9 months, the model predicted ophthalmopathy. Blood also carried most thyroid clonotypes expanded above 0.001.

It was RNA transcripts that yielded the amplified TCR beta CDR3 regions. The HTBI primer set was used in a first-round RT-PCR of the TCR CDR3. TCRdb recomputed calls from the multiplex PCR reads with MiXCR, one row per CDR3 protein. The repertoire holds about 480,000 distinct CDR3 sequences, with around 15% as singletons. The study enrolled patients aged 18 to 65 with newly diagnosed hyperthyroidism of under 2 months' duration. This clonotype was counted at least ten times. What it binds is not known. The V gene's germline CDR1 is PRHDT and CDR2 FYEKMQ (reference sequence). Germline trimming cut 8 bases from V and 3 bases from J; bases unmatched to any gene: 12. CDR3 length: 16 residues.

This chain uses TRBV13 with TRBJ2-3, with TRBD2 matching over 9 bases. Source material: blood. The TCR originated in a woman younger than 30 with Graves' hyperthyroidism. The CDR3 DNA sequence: TGTGCCAGCGGTGGTAGCGGGAGAGGGTGGACAGATACGCAGTATTTT. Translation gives CASGGSGRGWTDTQYF.